What follows are 29 T cell receptor beta chains derived from one specimen sequenced in a study of blood T cell repertoires in COVID-19. TCRdb keeps only in-frame clones here, not all; method: immunoSEQ multiplex PCR. The profile shows 100,000 to 150,000 clones, about four fifths of them singletons. The material sequenced was peripheral blood. These receptors all come from a man in his thirties or forties with COVID-19, enrolled during active disease.

The chain employs TRBV28 and TRBJ2-2; D not certain. V was shortened by 7 bases and J by 3 bases, with 9 bases between the two germline ends. Germline V gene sequence: CDR1 MDHEN, CDR2 SYDVKM. The CDR3 loop spans 13 amino acids. The CDR3 region has the DNA TGTGCCAGCACCGGGTCGGACACCGGGGAGCTGTTTTTT. It translates to CASTGSDTGELFF.

J is TRBJ2-1 and V is TRBV9; 7 bases map to TRBD1. V gave up 3 bases and J gave up 6 bases; unmatched junction bases: 9. This CDR3 is 15 amino acids long. Germline V gives CDR1 SGDLS, CDR2 YYNGEE. The CDR3 DNA sequence: TGTGCCAGCAGCGCGTTAGGGGGCACGGGCAATGAGCAGTTCTTC. Amino acids: CASSALGGTGNEQFF.

This clone was detected only once. The rearrangement uses TRBV29-1 and TRBJ2-3, with 7 nucleotides matching TRBD2. Trimming cost V 0 bases and J 5 bases; bases outside gene matches: 11. Looked up from germline, CDR1 is SQVTM and CDR2 is ANQGSEA. CDR3 length: 16 residues. The CDR3 DNA follows: TGCAGCGTTGAAGACCCCTGGGGGGAGGGCCAAGATACGCAGTATTTT. It yields the protein CSVEDPWGEGQDTQYF.

J is TRBJ1-2 and V is TRBV24-1, with 11 bases aligning to TRBD1. V dropped 4 bases and J dropped 4; count of bases not matched to a gene: 4. The germline V gene has CDR1 KGHDR and CDR2 SFDVKD. This CDR3 comprises 15 residues. The CDR3 coding sequence is TGTGCCACCAGTGACGGACAGGGGGCCGTCTATGGCTACACCTTC. Amino acid sequence: CATSDGQGAVYGYTF.

J is TRBJ1-6 and V is TRBV27, with D possibly TRBD1 on 6 matching bases. Trimming cost V 5 bases and J 0 bases, with 14 bases left between them. This CDR3 has 17 residues. Germline V gene lookup returns CDR1 MNHEY and CDR2 SMNVEV (reference sequence). The CDR3 protein is CASSVQGLSSYNSPLHF. The CDR3 region has the DNA TGTGCCAGCAGTGTACAGGGTCTGAGCTCCTATAATTCACCCCTCCACTTT.

CDR3 coding DNA: TGTGCCATCAGGCCAGGGGATCCCTACGAGCAGTACTTC. It yields the protein CAIRPGDPYEQYF. V usage is TRBV10-3 and J usage is TRBJ2-7, with D maybe TRBD1 (6 bases). Germline V lookup: CDR1 ENHRY, CDR2 SYGVKD. Trimming took off 6 bases at V and 2 bases at J, with 11 bases between the two ends. The CDR3 length is 13 residues.

The V gene is TRBV6-5, the J gene TRBJ1-1; 7 bases match TRBD1. V lost 0 bases, J lost 5 bases, and 3 bases stayed unmatched. There are 14 residues in the CDR3. CDR1 and CDR2 (germline): MNHEY, SVGAGI. The CDR3 protein is CASSYSPRGTEAFF. CDR3 sequence (DNA): TGTGCCAGCAGTTACTCACCCAGGGGGACTGAAGCTTTCTTT.

The J gene is TRBJ1-5, the V gene TRBV6-1; D may be TRBD1 (6 bases). This CDR3 comprises 18 residues. V was trimmed by 3 bases and J by 4 bases, leaving 22 bases between them. Germline CDR1 reads MNHNS; CDR2 reads SASEGT. CDR3 in DNA: TGTGCCAGCAGTGAGAGGGGGGGCGGTAGGTGGTCTAATCAGCCCCAGCATTTT. Translated, it gives CASSERGGGRWSNQPQHF.

There are a few counts of this clone. The chain uses TRBV5-6 and TRBJ1-2; 7 bases line up with TRBD1. Germline-derived CDR1 and CDR2 are SGHDT and YYEEEE. The junction had 6 bases not matched to a gene; V was cut back by 4 bases and J by 0 bases. The CDR3 has 15 amino acids. In DNA form, the CDR3 reads TGTGCCAGCAGCCTCGGACAGGCCTCTAACTATGGCTACACCTTC. It specifies CASSLGQASNYGYTF.

CDR3 sequence reads: CASSPGGGQNYEQYF. CDR3 in DNA: TGTGCCAGCAGCCCCGGGGGGGGACAGAACTACGAGCAGTACTTC. This chain links TRBV7-2 with TRBJ2-7; tentative D call: TRBD2 (8 bases). Germline-derived CDR1 and CDR2 are SGHTA and FQGNSA. The V and J ends lost 5 bases and 3 bases respectively, with 17 bases between them. CDR3 length equals 15 residues.

This clone was seen at least ten times. As DNA, the CDR3 is TGTGCCAGTGGGGCGGGACAGCCCCAGCATTTT. Its protein product is CASGAGQPQHF. The genes are TRBV19 and TRBJ1-5; a possible D gene is TRBD1 (5 bases). The germline V and J ends were trimmed by 8 bases and 7 bases, with 9 bases remaining between them. This CDR3 is built from 11 residues. Germline lookup yields CDR1 LNHDA and CDR2 SQIVND (reference sequence).

This chain links TRBV12-3 or TRBV12-4 with TRBJ2-1, with a possible D match to TRBD1 (5 bases). The CDR3 is 13 amino acids. Trimming cost V 3 bases and J 8 bases, with 11 bases left between them. CDR3 loop: CASSFEQGYEQFF. The CDR3 DNA is TGTGCCAGCAGTTTTGAGCAGGGCTATGAGCAGTTCTTC.

The rearrangement links TRBV6-2 or TRBV6-3 to TRBJ2-5, with D hard to call. Looked up from germline, CDR1 is MNHEY and CDR2 is SVGEGT. Trimming removed 6 bases at V and 5 bases at J, with 10 bases between. CDR3 size: 12 residues. The CDR3 sequence: CASSWSRETQYF. As DNA, the CDR3 is TGTGCCAGCAGCTGGTCGAGGGAGACCCAGTACTTC.

This chain links TRBV6-1 with TRBJ2-1; a weak D match, TRBD2 (6 bases). The length of the CDR3 is 16 residues. Germline V gene data show CDR1 as MNHNS and CDR2 as SASEGT. Trimming pared 4 bases from V and 7 bases from J, leaving 20 bases between. CDR3 sequence reads: CASSVDEAGGGNEQFF. CDR3 DNA sequence: TGTGCCAGCAGTGTCGACGAAGCGGGTGGGGGGAATGAGCAGTTCTTC.

The chain has TRBV19 and TRBJ2-7; D not resolved. CDR3 length: 13 residues. V lost 8 bases, J lost 2 bases, and 13 bases lay in between. CDR1 LNHDA and CDR2 SQIVND come from the germline V gene (reference sequence). CDR3 region: CASAFQETYEQYF. DNA of the CDR3: TGTGCCAGTGCTTTCCAGGAAACCTACGAGCAGTACTTC.

This rearrangement joins TRBV11-3 to TRBJ2-2; 9 nucleotides match TRBD1. Germline V gene sequence: CDR1 SGHNT, CDR2 YENEEA. CDR3 length equals 15 residues. With V trimmed by 5 bases and J by 6 bases, 7 bases remained unmatched. This CDR3 reads CASSEGDRASGELFF. CDR3 in DNA: TGTGCCAGCAGCGAAGGGGACAGGGCATCCGGGGAGCTGTTTTTT. Full variable domain (remainder filled in from reference TRBV11-3 and TRBJ2-2): EAGVVQSPRYKIIEKKQPVAFWCNPISGHNTLYWYLQNLGQGPELLIRYENEEAVDDSQLPKDRFSAERLKGVDSTLKIQPAELGDSAVYLCASSEGDRASGELFFGEGSRLTVL.

V usage is TRBV19 and J usage is TRBJ1-4, with D unresolved. This CDR3 is built from 17 residues. The V and J ends lost 5 bases and 8 bases respectively, with 24 bases between them. Germline lookup yields CDR1 LNHDA and CDR2 SQIVND (reference sequence). As DNA, the CDR3 is TGTGCCAGTAGTGATAACCCAGCGTCGGGAATTATGGAAAAACTGTTTTTT. This codes for CASSDNPASGIMEKLFF.

The chain uses TRBV2 and TRBJ2-7, with TRBD1 matching 9 bases. The CDR3 contains 14 residues. Germline V gives CDR1 SNHLY, CDR2 FYNNEI. The trim removed 10 bases at V and 2 bases at J, leaving 9 bases unmatched. The DNA for the CDR3 is TGTGCCATCAAACTAGGGGACAGGGCCTACGAGCAGTACTTC. Its protein is CAIKLGDRAYEQYF.

The rearrangement uses TRBV9 and TRBJ1-2; D is unclear. The CDR3 covers 11 residues. The V and J ends lost 5 bases and 1 base respectively, with 3 bases between them. In germline, CDR1 is SGDLS, CDR2 YYNGEE. DNA of the CDR3: TGTGCCAGCAGTCTTAACTATGGCTACACCTTC. Translated, it gives CASSLNYGYTF.

This sequence joins TRBV12-3 or TRBV12-4 and TRBJ1-1, with D possibly being TRBD1 (5 bases). The CDR3 sequence is 12 residues long. V was trimmed by 4 bases and J by 10 bases, leaving 13 bases between them. The CDR3 loop reads CASSSDSFRAFF. DNA for the CDR3: TGTGCCAGCAGTTCAGACAGTTTTAGAGCTTTCTTT.

The genes are TRBV19 and TRBJ1-1; 9 bases agree with TRBD1. J gave up 4 bases and V 5 bases, and 5 bases lay outside the gene matches. Germline V lookup: CDR1 LNHDA, CDR2 SQIVND (reference sequence). The CDR3 consists of 14 residues. The CDR3 loop is CASSGQGSGTEAFF. The CDR3 nucleotides are TGTGCCAGTAGTGGACAGGGGAGTGGCACTGAAGCTTTCTTT.

On this clone itself: This sequence may be a read error, since a much larger clone differs from it by one base. The same CDR3 can be traced to other DNA sequences in this sample. This chain joins TRBV28 and TRBJ1-2, with D tentatively TRBD1 (5 bases). The length of the CDR3 is 12 residues. CDR1 and CDR2 (germline): MDHEN, SYDVKM. The V end lost 5 bases, the J end lost 2 bases, and 6 bases lay between the germline ends. The CDR3 loop reads CASSRQNYGYTF. CDR3 coding DNA: TGTGCCAGCAGTCGACAGAACTATGGCTACACCTTC.

This clone was seen a handful of times. Other DNA sequences from this sample encode an identical CDR3 as well. The rearrangement uses TRBV15 and TRBJ2-7; TRBD1 aligns across 11 bases. J lost 3 bases, V lost 0 bases, and 4 bases had no gene match. This CDR3 spans 16 amino acids. Germline V gene sequence: CDR1 LNHNV, CDR2 YYDKDF (reference sequence). CDR3 DNA: TGTGCCACCAGCAGAGAGGGAGGGACAGGGGGCTACGAGCAGTACTTC. As protein: CATSREGGTGGYEQYF. The full variable domain, rest sourced from reference TRBV15 and TRBJ2-7, is DAMVIQNPRYQVTQFGKPVTLSCSQTLNHNVMYWYQQKSSQAPKLLFHYYDKDFNNEADTPDNFQSRRPNTSFCFLDIRSPGLGDTAMYLCATSREGGTGGYEQYFGPGTRLTVT.

The chain links TRBV18 to TRBJ2-1; tentatively, D is TRBD2 (6 bases). This CDR3 contains 17 residues. Per the germline V gene, CDR1 is KGHSH and CDR2 is LQKENI. V was shortened by 6 bases and J by 4 bases, with 22 bases between the two germline ends. In DNA form, the CDR3 reads TGTGCCAGCTCCATCCCTAGAACGGGAGAGGCGTACAATGAGCAGTTCTTC. Translation: CASSIPRTGEAYNEQFF.

This clone was counted between two and nine times. The CDR3 here is CASSEAYVQGAEGYTF. The CDR3 region has the DNA TGTGCCAGCAGTGAAGCGTACGTACAGGGGGCGGAAGGCTACACCTTC. The chain links TRBV2 to TRBJ1-2; TRBD1 agrees at 9 bases. The germline V gene has CDR1 SNHLY and CDR2 FYNNEI. The CDR3 is 16 amino acids. V lost 0 bases and J lost 8; bases outside the gene matches: 10.

The chain joins TRBV7-9 to TRBJ1-4; D perhaps matches TRBD1 (5 bases). Trimming shortened V by 6 bases and J by 4 bases, and 9 bases separated the two germline ends. Per the germline V gene, CDR1 is SEHNR and CDR2 is FQNEAQ (reference sequence). The CDR3 length is 13 residues. The DNA of the CDR3 is TGTGCCAGCAGTGACAGCAGTAATGAAAAACTGTTTTTT. Translation: CASSDSSNEKLFF.

The rearrangement joins TRBV4-2 to TRBJ1-2; TRBD1 matches 8 bases. The CDR3 is 18 amino acids. CDR1 LGHNA and CDR2 YNFKEQ come from the germline V gene. The V segment lost 0 bases and the J segment 8 bases; nucleotides outside the gene matches: 17. CDR3 bases: TGTGCCAGCAGCCAAGATTACTTTTCGGGCAGGGGGCACCAGGGCTACACCTTC. Protein product: CASSQDYFSGRGHQGYTF.

The genes are TRBV2 and TRBJ2-3; 7 bases are a match to TRBD1. V trimming: 6 bases; J trimming: 8 bases; junction bases outside the gene matches: 8. Germline CDR1 reads SNHLY; CDR2 reads FYNNEI. The CDR3 has 13 residues. The CDR3 region is CASRGTVQGTQYF. CDR3 DNA: TGTGCCAGCAGGGGGACAGTGCAAGGTACGCAGTATTTT.

This chain uses TRBV27 with TRBJ2-5; D is unclear. The germline CDR1 and CDR2 sequences are MNHEY and SMNVEV (reference sequence). Trimming took 2 bases from V and 5 from J, leaving 15 bases between them. This CDR3 is 15 amino acids long. For the CDR3, the DNA is TGTGCCAGCAGTTTACAATTGGCCCCCGGGGAGACCCAGTACTTC. Translation: CASSLQLAPGETQYF.